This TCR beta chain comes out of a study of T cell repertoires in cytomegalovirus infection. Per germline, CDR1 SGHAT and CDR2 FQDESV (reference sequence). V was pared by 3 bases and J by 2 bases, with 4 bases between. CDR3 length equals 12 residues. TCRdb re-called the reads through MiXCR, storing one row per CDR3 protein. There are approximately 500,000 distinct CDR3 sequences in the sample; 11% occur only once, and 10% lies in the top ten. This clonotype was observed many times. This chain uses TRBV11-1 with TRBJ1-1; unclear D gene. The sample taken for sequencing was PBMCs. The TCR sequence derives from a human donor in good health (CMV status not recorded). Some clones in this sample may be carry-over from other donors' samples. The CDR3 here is CASSFPNTEAFF. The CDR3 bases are TGTGCCAGCAGCTTCCCAAACACTGAAGCTTTCTTT.